This T cell receptor (beta chain) was sequenced for a study of cytomegalovirus exposure and HLA in healthy donors. Study conclusions and caveats: The authors enumerated roughly 160 TCR beta chains as linked to cytomegalovirus. Researchers reported in a later analysis that a missense DCLRE1C variant was tied to TCR beta V- and J-gene trimming.

For this clone: Its antigen is undetermined.

PCR used 60 Vbeta primers and 13 Jbeta primers. The repertoire was sequenced with immunoSEQ multiplex PCR; TCRdb's copy has only in-frame clones and lacks some. The sample holds approximately 170,000 clones, over 70% seen once. The CDR3 covers 15 residues. Per germline, CDR1 MNHEY and CDR2 SMNVEV (reference sequence). V gave up 10 bases and J gave up 5 bases, with 20 bases separating them. The receptor comes from a middle-aged man in good health and CMV-seropositive. The chain has TRBV27 and TRBJ2-2; TRBD2 is a possible D gene (7 bases). What was sequenced was PBMCs. CDR3 sequence reads: CATARGRGLTGELFF. In DNA form, the CDR3 reads TGTGCCACCGCCCGAGGGCGGGGGCTAACCGGGGAGCTGTTTTTT.